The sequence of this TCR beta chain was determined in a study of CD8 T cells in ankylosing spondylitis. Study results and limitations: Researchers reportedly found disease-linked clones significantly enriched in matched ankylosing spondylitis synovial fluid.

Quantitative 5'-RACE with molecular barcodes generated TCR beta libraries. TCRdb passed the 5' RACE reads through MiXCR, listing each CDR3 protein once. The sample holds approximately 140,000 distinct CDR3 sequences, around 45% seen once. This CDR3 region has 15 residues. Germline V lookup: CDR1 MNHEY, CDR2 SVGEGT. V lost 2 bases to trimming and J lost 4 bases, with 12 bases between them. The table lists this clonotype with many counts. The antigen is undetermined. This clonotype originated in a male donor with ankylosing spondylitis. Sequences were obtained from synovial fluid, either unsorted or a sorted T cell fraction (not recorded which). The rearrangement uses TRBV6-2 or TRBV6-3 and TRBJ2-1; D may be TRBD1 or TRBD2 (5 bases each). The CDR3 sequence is CASSYPGDGYNEQFF. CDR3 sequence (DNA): TGTGCCAGCAGTTACCCCGGGGACGGGTACAATGAGCAGTTCTTC.